These 6 T cell receptor beta chains originate from one sample sequenced in a study of blood T cells in healthy people across ages. It was with a sample-barcoded 5' primer and a J-beta primer mix that a second PCR of roughly 7 to 11 cycles was run. TCRdb re-called the 5' RACE reads with MiXCR, one entry per CDR3 protein. The table has approximately 1.5 million distinct CDR3 sequences, roughly 32% seen once. Sequencing was performed on blood. These receptors were collected from a woman in her 30s in good health.

This CDR3 reads CASRHLREDTGELFF. For the CDR3, the DNA is TGTGCCAGCAGGCACCTGCGGGAGGACACCGGGGAGCTGTTTTTT. The chain carries TRBV27 and TRBJ2-2, with TRBD2 matching 8 bases. The CDR3 sequence is 15 residues long. Germline values: CDR1 MNHEY, CDR2 SMNVEV (reference sequence). J gave up 3 bases and V 6 bases, and 6 bases lay outside the gene matches.

This chain links TRBV27 with TRBJ2-7; 7 bases align to TRBD1. The CDR3 is made up of 15 amino acids. CDR1 is MNHEY, CDR2 SMNVEV, per germline (reference sequence). V was pared by 8 bases and J by 0 bases, with 10 bases of the junction left unmatched. The CDR3 region has the DNA TGTGCCAGCGCCTACAGGGGACAGAGCTCCTACGAGCAGTACTTC. Encoded protein: CASAYRGQSSYEQYF.

The gene calls are TRBV7-8 and TRBJ2-1; 10 positions match TRBD2. The CDR3 covers 17 residues. CDR1 and CDR2 from the germline V gene are SGHVS and FQNEAQ. Germline trimming cut 1 base from V and 7 bases from J; bases unmatched to any gene: 10. The CDR3 sequence: CASSLDLAGAPMNEQFF. CDR3 bases: TGTGCCAGCAGCTTAGACCTAGCGGGGGCGCCCATGAATGAGCAGTTCTTC.

The chain links TRBV14 to TRBJ2-3, with TRBD2 identical over 10 bases. With 3 bases clipped from V and 2 bases from J, the junction kept 5 bases outside the gene matches. There are 16 residues in the CDR3. Germline V gene lookup returns CDR1 SGHDN and CDR2 FVKESK. The CDR3 spells CASSHRTSGFTDTQYF. The CDR3 DNA reads TGTGCCAGCAGCCACCGGACTAGCGGTTTCACAGATACGCAGTATTTT. The whole variable domain, remainder taken from reference TRBV14 and TRBJ2-3, is EAGVTQFPSHSVIEKGQTVTLRCDPISGHDNLYWYRRVMGKEIKFLLHFVKESKQDESGMPNNRFLAERTGGTYSTLKVQPAELEDSGVYFCASSHRTSGFTDTQYFGPGTRLTVL.

The CDR3: CASSYSFAQGGNEQFF. The CDR3 nucleotides are TGTGCCAGCAGTTACTCGTTCGCACAGGGAGGCAATGAGCAGTTCTTC. This chain joins TRBV6-5 and TRBJ2-1; D may correspond to TRBD1 or TRBD2 (6 bases each). V was clipped by 0 bases and J by 6 bases, with 15 bases between them. The CDR3 covers 16 residues. The germline CDR1 and CDR2 sequences are MNHEY and SVGAGI.

This clonotype was seen a few times. The rearrangement links TRBV7-3 to TRBJ2-3, with 7 bases lining up with TRBD1. V lost 4 bases, J lost 4 bases, and 8 bases stayed unmatched. The CDR3 contains 15 residues. Germline V lookup: CDR1 SGHTA, CDR2 FQGTGA. The CDR3 sequence: CASSSTGDRADTQYF. The CDR3 region has the DNA TGTGCCAGCAGCTCCACAGGGGATCGGGCAGATACGCAGTATTTT.